One T cell receptor beta chain is described in this entry. This entry comes from a study of T-cell reconstitution after alpha-beta-depleted transplantation in children. It was with unique molecular identifiers that the TCRbeta library was prepared. TCRdb called the PCR reads again in MiXCR, with one record for every CDR3 protein. Here the sample spans approximately 1,000,000 distinct CDR3 sequences, about 31% being singletons. CDR3 length: 15 residues. The V gene's germline CDR1 is MNHEY and CDR2 SVGAGI. J lost 7 bases, V lost 4 bases, and 10 bases had no gene match. The sequences come from PBMCs, mostly from graft donor cells, collected 360 days after TCRalphabeta/CD19-depleted stem cell transplant. The source is a boy younger than two who had a stem cell transplant for SCID, so the T cells may come from the graft donor. This chain joins TRBV6-5 and TRBJ2-1; 7 nucleotides line up with TRBD2. CDR3 sequence reads: CASSCLAVTSNEQFF. The CDR3 DNA follows: TGTGCCAGCAGTTGCCTAGCGGTAACCTCAAATGAGCAGTTCTTC.